The clone carrying this TCR beta chain turned up a few times. Its antigen remains unidentified. TCRdb's copy holds only in-frame clones and misses some; the assay was immunoSEQ multiplex PCR. The table shows a few million clones, with 80% to 95% occurring only once. The data are from a study of shared clonotypes between healthy human individuals. In the study overall: Researchers drew samples from a couple of women and a few men aged 18 to 49. CD4 naive and CD4 memory each took three plates per donor, while CD8 naive took two and CD8 memory one. Regarding the study as a whole: Generally, estimated richness proved larger in naive subsets than it did in memory subsets. Around 5% was the fraction of naive CD4 clonotypes found shared across four donors.

Trimming took off 4 bases at V and 7 bases at J, with 14 bases between the two ends. In germline, CDR1 is MNHEY, CDR2 SMNVEV (reference sequence). This CDR3 has 14 amino acids. Sequencing input: naive CD4+ T cells from PBMCs. The sample's subset: CD45RA+ positively selected. The V call is TRBV27, the J call TRBJ1-5, with a possible D match to TRBD1 (5 bases). The sequence was collected from a man aged 18 to 35 in good health. Some clones in this sample may be carry-over from other donors' samples. The CDR3 sequence: CASSYRRGDQPQHF. Here the CDR3 DNA reads TGTGCCAGCAGTTATCGGCGGGGGGACCAGCCCCAGCATTTT.